This TCR beta chain was identified during a study of T-cell reconstitution after alpha-beta-depleted transplantation in children. Overall study results and limits: Where some patients showed high TCRbeta diversity at day 60, it came from recipient T cells and thymic progenitors that had survived. Two months or so post-transplant, alpha-beta T cells reportedly derived from several hundred expanded graft clones.

The authors prepared the TCRbeta library with unique molecular identifiers. One entry per CDR3 protein results from TCRdb running MiXCR on the PCR reads. The table lists 600,000 to 800,000 distinct CDR3 sequences, about 12% of them singletons. In this sample, this clonotype turned up many times. Its matching antigen is unknown. The germline gives CDR1 DFQATT, CDR2 SNEGSKA (reference sequence). The CDR3 has 14 amino acids. The germline V and J ends were trimmed by 3 bases and 1 base, with 10 bases remaining between them. Here the sequenced sample was PBMCs, taken before TCRalphabeta/CD19-depleted stem cell transplant. J is TRBJ2-1 and V is TRBV20-1, with D perhaps TRBD2 (6 bases). The receptor was derived from a girl aged 2-10 years with congenital amegakaryocytic thrombocytopenia, due to receive a stem cell transplant. CDR3 nucleotides: TGCAGTGCTAGTGGGGACTCGTCCTACAATGAGCAGTTCTTC. It is translated as CSASGDSSYNEQFF.